A single sample is the source of the 23 T cell receptor beta chains below, sequenced in a study of T cells in Graves' hyperthyroidism and ophthalmopathy. TCR beta CDR3 region amplification was performed from RNA transcripts. The HTBI primer set served for first-round RT-PCR of the TCR CDR3. Each CDR3 protein is one row after TCRdb ran MiXCR on the multiplex PCR reads. This table holds roughly 740,000 distinct CDR3 sequences, 16% found once. Sample: blood. The receptors originated from a man aged 18-30 years with Graves' hyperthyroidism.

This clonotype turned up a few times. The chain combines TRBV5-5 with TRBJ2-7; D is possibly TRBD1 (6 bases). There are 15 residues in the CDR3. V was trimmed by 0 bases and J by 6 bases, leaving 16 bases between them. From germline, CDR1 is SGHKS and CDR2 YYEKEE (reference sequence). The CDR3 region is CASSLVRDNVGEQYF. The DNA for the CDR3 is TGTGCCAGCAGCTTGGTAAGGGACAACGTGGGCGAGCAGTACTTC.

This clonotype has a count of ten or more. The genes are TRBV13 and TRBJ2-1, with 9 bases matching TRBD2. This CDR3 has 16 amino acids. V was pared by 2 bases and J by 7 bases, with 9 bases of the junction left unmatched. Germline V gives CDR1 PRHDT, CDR2 FYEKMQ (reference sequence). The CDR3 nucleotides are TGTGCCAGCAGCTTACCATATAGCGGGAGTAGGAATGAGCAGTTCTTC. It specifies CASSLPYSGSRNEQFF. Combining the CDR3 with reference TRBV13 and TRBJ2-1 gives the whole variable domain AAGVIQSPRHLIKEKRETATLKCYPIPRHDTVYWYQQGPGQDPQFLISFYEKMQSDKGSIPDRFSAQQFSDYHSELNMSSLELGDSALYFCASSLPYSGSRNEQFFGPGTRLTVL.

This clonotype appeared a few times. The gene calls are TRBV3-1 and TRBJ2-3; D call uncertain. Germline assignment: CDR1 LGHDT and CDR2 YNNKEL (reference sequence). Trimming removed 4 bases from V and 2 bases from J, with 10 bases in between. The CDR3 covers 14 residues. The CDR3 region is CASSRETLTDTQYF. CDR3 DNA: TGTGCCAGCAGCCGCGAAACACTCACAGATACGCAGTATTTT.

At least ten counts were recorded for this clonotype. The rearrangement links TRBV9 to TRBJ2-5; D unclear. Germline CDR1 reads SGDLS; CDR2 reads YYNGEE. Trimming removed 0 bases at V and 3 bases at J, with 12 bases between. The CDR3 is made up of 15 amino acids. CDR3 protein: CASSVDTETKETQYF. The DNA of the CDR3 is TGTGCCAGCAGCGTAGACACAGAAACTAAAGAGACCCAGTACTTC.

This clonotype has just a few counts. This chain links TRBV6-1 with TRBJ1-2; TRBD1 matches 8 bases. The junction had 10 bases not matched to a gene; V was cut back by 7 bases and J by 6 bases. The germline V gene has CDR1 MNHNS and CDR2 SASEGT. The length of the CDR3 is 14 residues. The CDR3 here is CASTDRGGMDGYTF. The DNA of the CDR3 is TGTGCCAGCACCGACAGGGGAGGAATGGATGGCTACACCTTC.

This rearrangement joins TRBV27 to TRBJ2-1; 13 bases line up with TRBD2. The CDR3 sequence is 15 residues long. Germline V lookup: CDR1 MNHEY, CDR2 SMNVEV (reference sequence). J gave up 8 bases and V 2 bases, and 3 bases lay outside the gene matches. CDR3 in amino acids: CASSLGLAGDYEQFF. For the CDR3, the DNA is TGTGCCAGCAGTTTAGGACTAGCGGGAGATTATGAGCAGTTCTTC.

This clonotype was recorded many times. The junction departs from the called germline gene at one end, perhaps through a read error. The chain combines TRBV19 with TRBJ2-1, with TRBD2 matching 11 bases. Germline CDR1 reads LNHDA; CDR2 reads SQIVND (reference sequence). CDR3 length: 13 residues. In DNA, the CDR3 is TGTGCCAGCAGTACTAGCGGGGGAAATGAGCAGTTCTTC. It yields the protein CASSTSGGNEQFF.

Ten or more counts support this clonotype. The chain carries TRBV28 and TRBJ2-5; D may be TRBD1 (5 bases). The CDR3 spans 14 residues. From germline, CDR1 is MDHEN and CDR2 SYDVKM. Trimming stripped 6 bases from V and 1 base from J, with 12 bases between. The CDR3: CASRLSDSQETQYF. In nucleotides, the CDR3 is TGTGCCAGCAGACTCTCTGACAGCCAAGAGACCCAGTACTTC.

The genes are TRBV28 and TRBJ2-3; D might be TRBD1 or TRBD2, each matching 5 bases. CDR3 length: 15 amino acids. The V end lost 1 base, the J end lost 6 bases, and 14 bases lay between the germline ends. Germline V lookup: CDR1 MDHEN, CDR2 SYDVKM. The CDR3 spells CASSLLSTAADTQYF. The DNA for the CDR3 is TGTGCCAGCAGTTTATTATCGACAGCGGCCGATACGCAGTATTTT.

A few counts support this clonotype. The chain joins TRBV5-1 to TRBJ2-1; the match to TRBD2 covers 7 bases. The length of the CDR3 is 16 residues. The V gene end was trimmed by 0 bases and the J gene end by 4 bases; junction bases not matched to a gene: 7. CDR1 and CDR2 (germline): SGHRS, YFSETQ. As DNA, the CDR3 is TGCGCCAGCAGCTTGGGCTTGGCTAGCGGATACAATGAGCAGTTCTTC. Translating it yields CASSLGLASGYNEQFF.

Only a few counts were recorded for this clonotype. The chain carries TRBV24-1 and TRBJ2-3; D is possibly TRBD1 (6 bases). The CDR3 is 15 residues long. Trimming shortened V by 0 bases and J by 3 bases, and 9 bases separated the two germline ends. Per the germline V gene, CDR1 is KGHDR and CDR2 is SFDVKD. The CDR3: CATSDLPGATDTQYF. The CDR3, as DNA: TGTGCCACCAGTGATTTGCCAGGGGCAACAGATACGCAGTATTTT.

This clonotype was seen a few times. The chain links TRBV4-1 to TRBJ2-7, with 9 bases that match TRBD1. Germline CDR1 is MGHRA and CDR2 is YSYEKL. This CDR3 has 15 residues. The V segment lost 1 base and the J segment 0 bases; nucleotides outside the gene matches: 1. CDR3 loop: CASSQADRGSYEQYF. CDR3 bases: TGCGCCAGCAGCCAAGCGGACAGGGGCTCCTACGAGCAGTACTTC.

This rearrangement joins TRBV15 to TRBJ2-3; TRBD1 is a possible D gene (5 bases). V was trimmed by 0 bases and J by 4 bases, leaving 17 bases between them. The CDR3 consists of 17 residues. Germline CDR1 LNHNV, CDR2 YYDKDF (reference sequence). The CDR3 nucleotides are TGTGCCACCAGCAGAGATCTCCAGTCCAGGGTAGCAGATACGCAGTATTTT. Amino acids: CATSRDLQSRVADTQYF.

The rearrangement links TRBV6-4 to TRBJ1-6; possible D gene TRBD1, 5 bases. Germline lookup yields CDR1 MRHNA and CDR2 SNTAGT. CDR3 length: 14 amino acids. Trimming took off 6 bases at V and 5 bases at J, with 11 bases between the two ends. The CDR3 sequence: CASSLGTDNSPLHF. CDR3 in DNA: TGTGCCAGCAGCCTGGGGACGGATAATTCACCCCTCCACTTT.

On this clonotype itself: A read error may be the cause here, since a much bigger clone is one base away. V usage is TRBV27 and J usage is TRBJ1-1, with no clear D. CDR3 size: 14 residues. Germline V gives CDR1 MNHEY, CDR2 SMNVEV (reference sequence). The CDR3 is CASSLGLSNTEALF. The CDR3, as DNA: TGTGCCAGCAGTCTCGGACTCTCGAACACTGAAGCTCTCTTT.

This clonotype came up many times. This chain joins TRBV28 and TRBJ2-5, with 8 bases that match TRBD2. The CDR3 sequence is 15 residues long. The V gene end was trimmed by 1 base and the J gene end by 6 bases; junction bases not matched to a gene: 7. Germline V gives CDR1 MDHEN, CDR2 SYDVKM. CDR3 DNA sequence: TGTGCCAGCAGTTTATCCGGGGGGGGCCCCAAGACCCAGTACTTC. As protein: CASSLSGGGPKTQYF.

The table lists this clonotype with a few counts. The chain uses TRBV27 and TRBJ2-7; D ambiguous. V lost 0 bases, J lost 3 bases, and 9 bases lay in between. Germline values: CDR1 MNHEY, CDR2 SMNVEV (reference sequence). The CDR3 totals 14 residues. In DNA form, the CDR3 reads TGTGCCAGCAGTTTATCGAGGCAAAACTACGAGCAGTACTTC. Translating gives CASSLSRQNYEQYF.

This sequence joins TRBV6-5 and TRBJ2-1, with TRBD1 as a possible D gene (6 bases). V was clipped by 2 bases and J by 9 bases, with 17 bases between them. CDR1 MNHEY and CDR2 SVGAGI come from the germline V gene. CDR3 length: 15 amino acids. The CDR3 loop is CASSYRFQGLGEQFF. The CDR3 region has the DNA TGTGCCAGCAGTTACCGGTTTCAGGGGCTTGGTGAGCAGTTCTTC.

This clonotype was observed many times. V usage is TRBV7-9 and J usage is TRBJ2-6; no definite D call. The CDR3 has 15 residues. V lost 2 bases to trimming and J lost 0 bases, with 5 bases between them. Germline lookup yields CDR1 SEHNR and CDR2 FQNEAQ (reference sequence). CDR3 DNA: TGTGCCAGCAGCTTACGGATCTCTGGGGCCAACGTCCTGACTTTC. Translated: CASSLRISGANVLTF. Full variable domain (rest looked up from reference TRBV7-9 and TRBJ2-6): DTGVSQNPRHKITKRGQNVTFRCDPISEHNRLYWYRQTLGQGPEFLTYFQNEAQLEKSRLLSDRFSAERPKGSFSTLEIQRTEQGDSAMYLCASSLRISGANVLTFGAGSRLTVL.

This clonotype was seen ten or more times. The chain joins TRBV7-9 to TRBJ2-1; maybe TRBD1 (6 bases). V lost 7 bases, J lost 8 bases, and 15 bases lay in between. Germline values: CDR1 SEHNR, CDR2 FQNEAQ (reference sequence). CDR3 size: 13 residues. The CDR3 nucleotides read TGTGCCAGCACCCCGACAGGTGGGGATGAGCAGTTCTTC. Its protein is CASTPTGGDEQFF.

The gene calls are TRBV24-1 and TRBJ2-1; D uncertain. Trimming pared 1 base from V and 9 bases from J, leaving 3 bases between. The CDR3 length is 11 residues. Germline CDR1 reads KGHDR; CDR2 reads SFDVKD. The CDR3 coding sequence is TGTGCCACCAGTGATTTCAGTGAGCAGTTCTTC. Amino acid sequence: CATSDFSEQFF.

Remarks on this clonotype: With a much larger clone just one base away, this may be a read error. V usage is TRBV18 and J usage is TRBJ2-1, with D possibly TRBD1 on 7 matching bases. Germline loops: CDR1 KGHSH, CDR2 LQKENI. The CDR3 is 15 amino acids. CDR3 bases: TGTGCCGGCTCACCAGACCAGGGGGGTCGGAATGAGCAGTTCTTC. This gives the protein CAGSPDQGGRNEQFF.

V gene TRBV3-1 combines with J gene TRBJ2-5; D is uncertain. V was cut by 1 base and J by 3 bases, with 9 bases left in between. CDR3 size: 14 residues. Germline assignment: CDR1 LGHDT and CDR2 YNNKEL (reference sequence). CDR3 amino acids: CASSQGRGKETQYF. The CDR3 nucleotides are TGTGCCAGCAGCCAAGGTAGAGGAAAAGAGACCCAGTACTTC.